A single sample is the source of the 4 T cell receptor beta chains below, sequenced in a study of identical twins. MiXCR was run by TCRdb on the 5' RACE reads, yielding one entry per CDR3 protein. The repertoire holds approximately 220,000 distinct CDR3 sequences, with approximately 9% as singletons. The sequenced sample was memory (CD45RO+) T cells sorted from blood. The receptor set was obtained from a woman younger than 30 in good health.

There are many counts of this clonotype. This chain uses TRBV5-1 with TRBJ2-3; 12 positions match TRBD2. The junction had 1 base not matched to a gene; V was cut back by 0 bases and J by 2 bases. CDR3 length equals 16 residues. Germline CDR1 and CDR2: SGHRS and YFSETQ. CDR3 nucleotide sequence: TGCGCCAGCAGCTTGGGACTAGCGGGGGACACAGATACGCAGTATTTT. Translation gives CASSLGLAGDTDTQYF.

V usage is TRBV7-2 and J usage is TRBJ1-1; no clear D gene. V was clipped by 1 base and J by 3 bases, with 9 bases between them. The CDR3 loop spans 14 amino acids. Germline V lookup: CDR1 SGHTA, CDR2 FQGNSA. In nucleotides, the CDR3 is TGTGCCAGCAGCTTAGGTGCTTTGGACACTGAAGCTTTCTTT. This gives the protein CASSLGALDTEAFF.

This clonotype was seen repeatedly, ten times or more. The chain carries TRBV12-3 or TRBV12-4 and TRBJ1-1, with a weak D call TRBD1 (5 bases). The CDR3 length is 13 residues. V was pared by 7 bases and J by 9 bases, with 18 bases between. The CDR3 DNA reads as TGTGCCAGCACCAAATGGGGCGCAGTCCAAGCTTTCTTT. It translates to CASTKWGAVQAFF.

Remarks on this clonotype: Relative to the germline gene, one junction end is altered; a read error may explain this. The chain joins TRBV10-3 to TRBJ1-2, with D unresolved. Germline lookup yields CDR1 ENHRY and CDR2 SYGVKD. The CDR3 has 14 residues. This CDR3 reads CAISESGSNYCYTF. The DNA of the CDR3 is TGTGCCATCAGTGAGTCTGGCAGCAACTATTGCTACACCTTC.